One and the same sample provided the 32 T cell receptor beta chains below, sequenced in a study of post-analysis software for immune sequencing data. General observations from the study: In patients, TRBV5-6, TRBV5-1 and TRBV20-1 belonged to five TRBV segments found more frequently than in controls.

Presence of unique molecular identifiers characterized the TCR beta cDNA libraries. Via MiXCR, TCRdb re-called the PCR reads, giving one row per CDR3 protein. The table records 650,000 to 900,000 distinct CDR3 sequences, roughly 46% of them present only once. These receptors are not linked to any known antigen. The sample comprised blood. All receptors come from a girl aged 5-17 years with multiple sclerosis.

The V call is TRBV7-9, the J call TRBJ2-6, with D unresolved. Looked up from germline, CDR1 is SEHNR and CDR2 is FQNEAQ (reference sequence). This CDR3 region has 16 residues. V was trimmed by 3 bases and J by 1 base, leaving 10 bases between them. As DNA, the CDR3 is TGTGCCAGCAGCTTTCTCTTGGGGTCTGGGGCCAACGTCCTGACTTTC. Translation: CASSFLLGSGANVLTF.

This clonotype was detected only a few times. This chain connects TRBV27 to TRBJ2-5; TRBD1 matches at 9 bases. CDR1 MNHEY and CDR2 SMNVEV come from the germline V gene (reference sequence). The CDR3 spans 13 residues. With 6 bases clipped from V and 7 bases from J, the junction kept 6 bases outside the gene matches. The CDR3 coding sequence is TGTGCCAGCAGCATGGGGACAGGGTGGACCCAGTACTTC. Translating it yields CASSMGTGWTQYF.

This clonotype appeared a few times. This rearrangement joins TRBV25-1 to TRBJ2-3, with 8 bases that match TRBD1. The germline V gene has CDR1 MGHDK and CDR2 SYGVNS. The CDR3 has 14 residues. V gave up 4 bases and J gave up 4 bases; unmatched junction bases: 4. The CDR3 region has the DNA TGTGCCAGCAGTGGGGACAGGCGGGCAGATACGCAGTATTTT. As protein: CASSGDRRADTQYF.

In nucleotides, the CDR3 is TGCAGCGTTGAGATCGGGGTCCGCAATGAGCAGTTCTTC. This sequence encodes CSVEIGVRNEQFF. The J gene is TRBJ2-1, the V gene TRBV29-1; tentatively, D is TRBD2 (5 bases). The germline V and J ends were trimmed by 3 bases and 6 bases, with 12 bases remaining between them. This CDR3 comprises 13 residues. Germline-derived CDR1 and CDR2 are SQVTM and ANQGSEA.

The chain combines TRBV11-1 with TRBJ2-5; tentative D call: TRBD2 (6 bases). In germline, CDR1 is SGHAT, CDR2 FQDESV (reference sequence). Trimming left V 5 bases short and J 4 bases short, with 23 bases between. CDR3 length: 17 amino acids. Written as DNA, the CDR3 is TGTGCCAGCAGCCAACCCGAATTGTGGGACGGGGGAGAGACCCAGTACTTC. Translation gives CASSQPELWDGGETQYF.

This clonotype was seen more than once but under ten times. CDR3 in DNA: TGCAGTGCTAGGGGGACTAGCGGGACCAATGAGCAGTTCTTC. This translates into CSARGTSGTNEQFF. The chain is built from TRBV20-1 and TRBJ2-1; the match to TRBD2 covers 13 bases. The CDR3 sequence is 14 residues long. V lost 3 bases, J lost 6 bases, and 2 bases stayed unmatched. Germline values: CDR1 DFQATT, CDR2 SNEGSKA (reference sequence).

The chain is built from TRBV7-9 and TRBJ1-1; TRBD1 is a possible D gene (6 bases). The germline gives CDR1 SEHNR, CDR2 FQNEAQ (reference sequence). The CDR3 is made up of 16 amino acids. Trimming removed 5 bases at V and 1 base at J, with 17 bases between. The CDR3 DNA is TGTGCCAGCAGCCCACCCGGCCAGGGGAGGAACACTGAAGCTTTCTTT. It specifies CASSPPGQGRNTEAFF.

This sequence joins TRBV29-1 and TRBJ2-5; D perhaps matches TRBD2 (5 bases). The CDR3 has 11 amino acids. CDR1 and CDR2 from the germline V gene are SQVTM and ANQGSEA. V lost 5 bases to trimming and J lost 3 bases, with 7 bases between them. The CDR3 here is CSVSGEETQYF. In DNA, the CDR3 is TGCAGCGTTTCCGGGGAAGAGACCCAGTACTTC.

This sequence joins TRBV6-6 and TRBJ2-5, with 7 positions matching TRBD1. The CDR3 has 15 amino acids. J lost 3 bases, V lost 2 bases, and 6 bases had no gene match. The germline CDR1 and CDR2 sequences are MNHNY and SVGAGI (reference sequence). The CDR3 sequence is CASSYRPTGEETQYF. DNA for the CDR3: TGTGCCAGCAGTTACCGCCCCACAGGGGAAGAGACCCAGTACTTC.

The chain joins TRBV28 to TRBJ1-2; D is perhaps TRBD1 (6 bases). Trimming removed 4 bases from V and 8 bases from J, with 14 bases in between. Germline CDR1 MDHEN, CDR2 SYDVKM. CDR3 length: 13 amino acids. CDR3: CASSSQGTMGYTF. Written as DNA, the CDR3 is TGTGCCAGCAGTTCACAGGGAACTATGGGCTACACCTTC.

The chain is built from TRBV7-8 and TRBJ1-5, with 7 bases identical to TRBD1. V trimming: 8 bases; J trimming: 2 bases; junction bases outside the gene matches: 9. Germline loops: CDR1 SGHVS, CDR2 FQNEAQ. The length of the CDR3 is 15 residues. The CDR3: CASGDSLSRNQPQHF. DNA for the CDR3: TGTGCCAGCGGGGACAGCCTGTCGCGCAATCAGCCCCAGCATTTT.

The CDR3 loop reads CASSLRLAGGISTDTQYF. CDR3 bases: TGTGCCAGCAGTTTGAGGCTAGCGGGAGGCATTAGCACAGATACGCAGTATTTT. The rearrangement links TRBV12-3 or TRBV12-4 to TRBJ2-3; 11 bases agree with TRBD2. Trimming took 3 bases from V and 0 from J; bases not matched to a gene: 8. This CDR3 is 18 amino acids long.

This clonotype occurred a few times. The chain is built from TRBV5-1 and TRBJ2-1; D might be TRBD2 (5 bases). Germline-derived CDR1 and CDR2 are SGHRS and YFSETQ. The CDR3 runs to 15 residues. V lost 0 bases to trimming and J lost 0 bases, with 7 bases between them. In nucleotides, the CDR3 is TGCGCCAGCAGCTTGGGACTAACCTCCTACAATGAGCAGTTCTTC. Protein product: CASSLGLTSYNEQFF. Complete variable domain (other parts from reference TRBV5-1 and TRBJ2-1): KAGVTQTPRYLIKTRGQQVTLSCSPISGHRSVSWYQQTPGQGLQFLFEYFSETQRNKGNFPGRFSGRQFSNSRSEMNVSTLELGDSALYLCASSLGLTSYNEQFFGPGTRLTVL.

This clonotype was found a few times. This chain joins TRBV5-1 and TRBJ2-1; 9 nucleotides line up with TRBD2. The V and J ends lost 3 bases and 6 bases, in that order; junction bases with no gene match: 10. This CDR3 is 16 amino acids long. The germline gives CDR1 SGHRS, CDR2 YFSETQ. The DNA for the CDR3 is TGCGCCAGCAGCTCTGAGGCGGTAGCGGGAGCCAATGAGCAGTTCTTC. Its protein product is CASSSEAVAGANEQFF. The entire variable domain, with the rest obtained from reference TRBV5-1 and TRBJ2-1, is as follows: KAGVTQTPRYLIKTRGQQVTLSCSPISGHRSVSWYQQTPGQGLQFLFEYFSETQRNKGNFPGRFSGRQFSNSRSEMNVSTLELGDSALYLCASSSEAVAGANEQFFGPGTRLTVL.

The chain carries TRBV20-1 and TRBJ1-5; D is unresolved. From germline, CDR1 is DFQATT and CDR2 SNEGSKA (reference sequence). CDR3 length equals 14 residues. Trimming left V 4 bases short and J 0 bases short, with 10 bases between. CDR3 in amino acids: CSATTVYSNQPQHF. The DNA of the CDR3 is TGCAGTGCTACGACGGTCTATAGCAATCAGCCCCAGCATTTT.

CDR3 region: CASSVGDTGYEQYF. CDR3 coding DNA: TGTGCCAGCAGCGTAGGGGACACCGGCTACGAGCAGTACTTC. The V and J genes are TRBV11-2 and TRBJ2-7, with D possibly matching TRBD1 (6 bases). The germline V gene encodes CDR1 SGHAT and CDR2 FQNNGV. V lost 5 bases and J lost 3, with 14 bases in between. The CDR3 length is 14 residues.

This clonotype was observed a few times. The genes are TRBV6-1 and TRBJ2-1, with D unresolved. Germline V CDR1 and CDR2: MNHNS, SASEGT. The CDR3 loop spans 13 amino acids. Trimming left V 4 bases short and J 7 bases short, with 11 bases between. The CDR3 sequence is CASSGVSSNEQFF. DNA of the CDR3: TGTGCCAGCAGTGGGGTTTCTTCGAATGAGCAGTTCTTC.

The J gene is TRBJ2-1, the V gene TRBV29-1; D is possibly TRBD1 or TRBD2 (6 bases each). Germline V lookup: CDR1 SQVTM, CDR2 ANQGSEA. Trimming took off 1 base at V and 6 bases at J, with 16 bases between the two ends. There are 15 residues in the CDR3. The DNA of the CDR3 is TGCAGCGTTGAAGGGAGGGACACCCTATTCAATGAGCAGTTCTTC. Its translation: CSVEGRDTLFNEQFF.

This clonotype was detected a few times. The chain joins TRBV5-1 to TRBJ2-4; 11 bases agree with TRBD1. Judging by the DNA end, TRBJ2-5 fits better; the J call may be wrong. Germline V gene data show CDR1 as SGHRS and CDR2 as YFSETQ. The CDR3 covers 14 residues. In DNA, the CDR3 is TGCGCCAGCAGCAGCGGGACAGGGGGTGAGACCCAGTACTTC. Translation gives CASSSGTGGETQYF.

The sample holds a few counts of this clonotype. The chain employs TRBV20-1 and TRBJ2-3, with 8 bases aligning to TRBD2. The length of the CDR3 is 15 residues. The ends lost 3 bases at V and 2 bases at J; junction bases unmatched: 7. Per germline, CDR1 DFQATT and CDR2 SNEGSKA (reference sequence). The chain's CDR3 is CSASSGLEATDTQYF. In DNA, the CDR3 is TGCAGTGCTAGTTCGGGACTAGAAGCCACAGATACGCAGTATTTT.

The chain recombines TRBV6-4 with TRBJ2-3, with 8 bases that match TRBD2. This CDR3 region has 15 residues. Germline V lookup: CDR1 MRHNA, CDR2 SNTAGT. Losses at the gene ends were 0 bases for V and 6 bases for J; bases not matched to a gene: 5. The CDR3 nucleotides read TGTGCCAGCAGTGACTCCGCACTAGCGGTTGATACGCAGTATTTT. Its protein product is CASSDSALAVDTQYF.

The rearrangement links TRBV7-9 to TRBJ2-1; TRBD2 aligns across 12 bases. Germline loops: CDR1 SEHNR, CDR2 FQNEAQ (reference sequence). CDR3 length equals 18 residues. Trimming took 2 bases from V and 6 from J; bases not matched to a gene: 11. This CDR3 is CASSLPLRLAGVANEQFF. For the CDR3, the DNA is TGTGCCAGCAGCTTACCCTTACGACTAGCGGGAGTAGCCAATGAGCAGTTCTTC.

In nucleotides, the CDR3 is TGTGCCAGCAGCTCAGGACAGGGTCCCGATACGCAGTATTTT. This codes for CASSSGQGPDTQYF. This chain joins TRBV5-4 and TRBJ2-3; 8 nucleotides line up with TRBD1. The ends lost 3 bases at V and 6 bases at J; junction bases unmatched: 6. Germline values: CDR1 SGHNT, CDR2 YYREEE (reference sequence). The CDR3 is 14 residues long.

The chain is built from TRBV12-3 or TRBV12-4 and TRBJ2-7; weak D call: TRBD1 (5 bases). CDR3 size: 13 residues. Trimming took 5 bases from V and 9 from J, leaving 17 bases between them. CDR3 protein: CASSQTGEGWQYF. The CDR3 nucleotides are TGTGCCAGCAGTCAAACAGGAGAAGGCTGGCAGTACTTC.

This chain uses TRBV27 with TRBJ2-5, with D perhaps given as TRBD1 or TRBD2 (5 bases each). Trimming removed 5 bases from V and 11 bases from J, with 18 bases in between. This CDR3 comprises 13 residues. The germline CDR1 and CDR2 sequences are MNHEY and SMNVEV (reference sequence). CDR3 nucleotides: TGTGCCAGCAGTCGACTGGCAGGGTGGGAGCAGTACTTC. Its protein product is CASSRLAGWEQYF.

The chain combines TRBV6-1 with TRBJ1-2; 7 nucleotides line up with TRBD1. With 6 bases clipped from V and 8 bases from J, the junction kept 9 bases outside the gene matches. This CDR3 comprises 13 residues. Germline V gene sequence: CDR1 MNHNS, CDR2 SASEGT. The CDR3 DNA reads TGTGCCAGCAGCCAGCGCGACAGGGAAGGCTACACCTTC. As protein: CASSQRDREGYTF.

The chain uses TRBV20-1 and TRBJ2-7; unclear D gene. Trimming left V 0 bases short and J 0 bases short, with 12 bases between. The CDR3 is 15 amino acids. From germline, CDR1 is DFQATT and CDR2 SNEGSKA (reference sequence). The CDR3 sequence: CSARDHDQSSYEQYF. DNA for the CDR3: TGCAGTGCTAGAGACCACGACCAGAGCTCCTACGAGCAGTACTTC.

V is TRBV27 and J is TRBJ2-3; a weak D match, TRBD2 (5 bases). V lost 7 bases and J 0 bases, leaving 14 bases between the germline ends. This CDR3 comprises 15 residues. Germline loops: CDR1 MNHEY, CDR2 SMNVEV (reference sequence). CDR3 coding DNA: TGTGCCAGCACCCATCTAGGCGGGAGCACAGATACGCAGTATTTT. Its protein is CASTHLGGSTDTQYF.

Comment on this clonotype: The limits of the CDR3 on the DNA are not certain, so only TCRdb's listed CDR3 is given. The V and J genes are TRBV6-5 and TRBJ2-6; the DNA was not used to check the table's D call, TRBD1. From its first to its last residue, the CDR3 has 18 amino acids. Germline V gene sequence: CDR1 MNHEY, CDR2 SVGAGI. This chain's CDR3 is CASSYSWGRGSGANVRTF.

The chain has TRBV3-1 and TRBJ2-7, with 9 bases fitting TRBD2. With V trimmed by 1 base and J by 6 bases, 13 bases remained unmatched. The CDR3 runs 17 residues. Germline loops: CDR1 LGHDT, CDR2 YNNKEL (reference sequence). The CDR3 sequence is CASSQGWTSERGSEQYF. The CDR3 region has the DNA TGTGCCAGCAGCCAAGGCTGGACTAGCGAAAGGGGTTCCGAGCAGTACTTC.

This clonotype was counted once. The CDR3 reads CASSLSGIRNQPQHF. The CDR3 DNA sequence: TGTGCCAGCAGTTTATCAGGGATACGCAATCAGCCCCAGCATTTT. V is TRBV27 and J is TRBJ1-5; D gene ambiguous. The CDR3 runs to 15 residues. Germline CDR1 MNHEY, CDR2 SMNVEV (reference sequence). Trimming took 0 bases from V and 2 from J, leaving 8 bases between them.

Points on this clonotype: A read error may produce the germline difference seen at one junction end. V is TRBV11-2 and J is TRBJ2-3; perhaps TRBD2 as D (6 bases). Germline loops: CDR1 SGHAT, CDR2 FQNNGV. The CDR3 contains 15 residues. The CDR3 DNA reads as TGTGCCGGCAGCTTGCGGAGGGCTAGGACGGATACGCAGTATTTT. Translated: CAGSLRRARTDTQYF.